This TCR beta chain appears in the sequencing data of a study of blood T cell repertoires in COVID-19. On the study more broadly: Samples taken during acute and convalescent COVID-19 were collected in the United States, Italy and Spain. The analysed material was cDNA or gDNA that came from T cells, B-cell-depleted T cells, or PBMCs.

V lost 0 bases, J lost 9 bases, and 15 bases lay in between. The CDR3 is made up of 16 amino acids. Germline V CDR1 and CDR2: MNHEY, SVGAGI. Original methodology: Reference gene primer amplification gave estimated nucleated cell counts. Clones were sequenced by immunoSEQ multiplex PCR, and TCRdb holds only the in-frame ones, with some missing. V, J and clone size are those of that table, while D and trimming were read from the DNA. This table has fewer than 350,000 clones, around 90% appearing once. This clonotype originated in a man aged 18-30 years with active or convalescent COVID-19. V usage is TRBV6-5 and J usage is TRBJ1-6, with D possibly matching TRBD1 (6 bases). The sequenced material came from peripheral blood. CDR3 in DNA: TGTGCCAGCAGTTACTCGAGCGGGACATCGGGTTCACCCCTCCACTTT. It yields the protein CASSYSSGTSGSPLHF.